The next 17 T cell receptor beta chains were all read from a single sample in a study of shared clonotypes between healthy human individuals. Libraries were prepared by immunoSEQ multiplex PCR; TCRdb keeps only in-frame clonotypes and omits some of them. The sample lists 400,000 to 600,000 clones, about 96% seen once, with 0.05% to 0.08% in the top ten. Sequencing was performed on naive CD4+ T cells sorted from blood. Subset noted: CD45RA+ positively selected. These TCRs come from a woman aged 25 to 39 in good health.

The V gene is TRBV5-1, the J gene TRBJ2-3; no definite D call. Germline CDR1 is SGHRS and CDR2 is YFSETQ. V shed 2 bases and J shed 5 bases, with 6 bases lying between them. The CDR3 runs 12 residues. The CDR3 DNA is TGCGCCAGCAGCTTCGAGCGAGATACGCAGTATTTT. Its protein product is CASSFERDTQYF.

This rearrangement joins TRBV7-9 to TRBJ2-5; 7 bases match TRBD2. Per the germline V gene, CDR1 is SEHNR and CDR2 is FQNEAQ (reference sequence). V shed 5 bases, J shed 2 bases, and the junction held 8 bases outside the gene matches. The length of the CDR3 is 15 residues. The CDR3 nucleotides are TGTGCCAGCAGCGCCCGGGGGGTAGCTCAAGAGACCCAGTACTTC. This translates into CASSARGVAQETQYF.

The rearrangement uses TRBV19 and TRBJ1-4; D gene ambiguous. V lost 4 bases, J lost 8 bases, and 14 bases lay in between. Per germline, CDR1 LNHDA and CDR2 SQIVND (reference sequence). The CDR3 contains 14 residues. In DNA form, the CDR3 reads TGTGCCAGTAGTACGCCCCGGCTGCTAGAAAAACTGTTTTTT. Its translation: CASSTPRLLEKLFF.

This chain uses TRBV7-3 with TRBJ1-2, with D possibly TRBD1 on 5 matching bases. The CDR3 covers 17 residues. Looked up from germline, CDR1 is SGHTA and CDR2 is FQGTGA. V lost 2 bases and J 1 base, leaving 17 bases between the germline ends. The DNA of the CDR3 is TGTGCCAGCAGCTTATCTGGGGACGCCTCTTTTAACTATGGCTACACCTTC. The encoded protein is CASSLSGDASFNYGYTF.

J is TRBJ2-1 and V is TRBV6-1, with unresolved D. Germline V gene sequence: CDR1 MNHNS, CDR2 SASEGT. The ends were cut back, 3 bases at V and 4 bases at J, with 16 bases in the middle. The CDR3 loop spans 16 amino acids. In nucleotides, the CDR3 is TGTGCCAGCAGTGAGCGTATAGGGCCCTTTTACAATGAGCAGTTCTTC. This codes for CASSERIGPFYNEQFF.

This chain's CDR3 is CASRDFGYEQYF. The CDR3 bases are TGTGCCAGCAGGGATTTCGGTTACGAGCAGTACTTC. The rearrangement uses TRBV21-1 and TRBJ2-7. TRBV21-1 represents a pseudogene. The CDR3 sequence is 12 residues long.

Of note for this clone: Its ends do not fully match the called genes, so a read error is possible. The chain carries TRBV19 and TRBJ2-1; D remains ambiguous. CDR3 size: 11 residues. The germline gives CDR1 LNHDA, CDR2 SQIVND (reference sequence). The CDR3 DNA reads as TGTGCCAGTGTTTCCTTCAATGAGCAGTTCTTC. It is translated as CASVSFNEQFF.

This clone occurred once. The chain joins TRBV6-5 to TRBJ2-5; D is possibly TRBD2 (6 bases). V lost 0 bases and J lost 4, with 15 bases in between. Germline-derived CDR1 and CDR2 are MNHEY and SVGAGI. The CDR3 loop spans 16 amino acids. The CDR3 reads CASSYSAGPSSETQYF. DNA for the CDR3: TGTGCCAGCAGTTACTCTGCGGGACCCTCGTCAGAGACCCAGTACTTC.

Only one count was recorded for this clone. V is TRBV19 and J is TRBJ1-4, with 10 nucleotides matching TRBD1. CDR1 and CDR2 from the germline V gene are LNHDA and SQIVND (reference sequence). V shed 5 bases, J shed 5 bases, and the junction held 5 bases outside the gene matches. There are 15 residues in the CDR3. The CDR3 spells CASSAADRGNEKLFF. CDR3 bases: TGTGCCAGTAGTGCAGCGGACAGGGGGAATGAAAAACTGTTTTTT.

The J gene is TRBJ1-3, the V gene TRBV19; D ambiguous. The CDR3 runs 15 residues. Germline V gene sequence: CDR1 LNHDA, CDR2 SQIVND (reference sequence). Trimming removed 1 base from V and 0 bases from J, with 7 bases in between. DNA for the CDR3: TGTGCCAGTAGTATAGTCGGATTCTCTGGAAACACCATATATTTT. It encodes CASSIVGFSGNTIYF.

Concerning this clone itself: Other DNA sequences in the sample encode the same CDR3. This chain joins TRBV28 and TRBJ1-5; no clear D. CDR3 length equals 13 residues. In germline, CDR1 is MDHEN, CDR2 SYDVKM. Trimming shortened V by 2 bases and J by 6 bases, and 8 bases separated the two germline ends. CDR3 sequence reads: CASSLLGTQPQHF. In DNA form, the CDR3 reads TGTGCCAGCAGTTTACTGGGCACTCAGCCCCAGCATTTT.

The V call is TRBV7-3, the J call TRBJ2-5, with 10 bases lining up with TRBD2. The ends lost 5 bases at V and 4 bases at J; junction bases unmatched: 7. From germline, CDR1 is SGHTA and CDR2 FQGTGA. This CDR3 spans 15 amino acids. As DNA, the CDR3 is TGTGCCAGCAGCCCGAGCAAGCGGGAGGGAGAGACCCAGTACTTC. Protein: CASSPSKREGETQYF.

The genes are TRBV29-1 and TRBJ2-1, with a weak D call TRBD2 (5 bases). The germline V gene encodes CDR1 SQVTM and CDR2 ANQGSEA. CDR3 length: 12 residues. V was pared by 8 bases and J by 5 bases, with 13 bases between. The CDR3 region is CSKEGLNNEQFF. CDR3 nucleotide sequence: TGCAGCAAAGAGGGATTGAACAATGAGCAGTTCTTC.

The count of this clone is one. The chain recombines TRBV5-1 with TRBJ2-7; 7 positions match TRBD2. Trimming took 0 bases from V and 4 from J; bases not matched to a gene: 7. Germline V CDR1 and CDR2: SGHRS, YFSETQ. CDR3 length equals 15 residues. CDR3 sequence (DNA): TGCGCCAGCAGCTTGGCTGGTGGGGGGGGATACGAGCAGTACTTC. The encoded protein is CASSLAGGGGYEQYF. Looking up the rest from reference TRBV5-1 and TRBJ2-7 gives the full variable domain: KAGVTQTPRYLIKTRGQQVTLSCSPISGHRSVSWYQQTPGQGLQFLFEYFSETQRNKGNFPGRFSGRQFSNSRSEMNVSTLELGDSALYLCASSLAGGGGYEQYFGPGTRLTVT.

The chain employs TRBV19 and TRBJ2-7; 8 nucleotides line up with TRBD2. The J segment lost 3 bases and the V segment lost 6 bases, leaving 4 bases of the junction unmatched. Germline CDR1 LNHDA, CDR2 SQIVND (reference sequence). The CDR3 extends over 13 amino acids. The CDR3 bases are TGTGCCAGTAGACTAGCGGCATTCTACGAGCAGTACTTC. This translates into CASRLAAFYEQYF.

CDR3 residues: CASSFGGSNNEQFF. CDR3 in DNA: TGTGCCAGCAGTTTCGGCGGGAGCAACAATGAGCAGTTCTTC. V usage is TRBV27 and J usage is TRBJ2-1, with 7 bases identical to TRBD2. With 3 bases clipped from V and 5 bases from J, the junction kept 4 bases outside the gene matches. Germline V gene sequence: CDR1 MNHEY, CDR2 SMNVEV (reference sequence). This CDR3 is built from 14 residues.

The rearrangement uses TRBV4-2 and TRBJ2-5; D is perhaps TRBD2 (6 bases). Germline CDR1 reads LGHNA; CDR2 reads YNFKEQ. Trimming took off 1 base at V and 5 bases at J, with 14 bases between the two ends. CDR3 length: 15 residues. The CDR3 loop reads CASSQVEAGWETQYF. For the CDR3, the DNA is TGTGCCAGCAGCCAAGTAGAAGCGGGCTGGGAGACCCAGTACTTC.